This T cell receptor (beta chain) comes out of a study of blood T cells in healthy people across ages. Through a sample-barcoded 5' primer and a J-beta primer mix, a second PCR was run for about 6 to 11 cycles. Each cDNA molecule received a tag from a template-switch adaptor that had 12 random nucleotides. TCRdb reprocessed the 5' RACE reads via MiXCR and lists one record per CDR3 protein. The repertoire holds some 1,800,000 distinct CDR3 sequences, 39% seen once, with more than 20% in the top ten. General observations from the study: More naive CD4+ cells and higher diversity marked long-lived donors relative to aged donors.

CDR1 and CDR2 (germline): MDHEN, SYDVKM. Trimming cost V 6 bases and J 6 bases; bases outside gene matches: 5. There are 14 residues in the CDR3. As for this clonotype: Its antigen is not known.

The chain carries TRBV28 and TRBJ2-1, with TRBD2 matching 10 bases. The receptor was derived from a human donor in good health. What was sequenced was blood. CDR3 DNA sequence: TGTGCCAGCAGAGGAGCGGGGGGGCTCAATGAGCAGTTCTTC. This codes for CASRGAGGLNEQFF. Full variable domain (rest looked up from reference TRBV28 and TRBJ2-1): DVKVTQSSRYLVKRTGEKVFLECVQDMDHENMFWYRQDPGLGLRLIYFSYDVKMKEKGDIPEGYSVSREKKERFSLILESASTNQTSMYLCASRGAGGLNEQFFGPGTRLTVL.